These T cell receptor beta chains were read from a single sample in a study of T-cell memory formation after mild COVID-19. TCRdb called the 5' RACE reads again in MiXCR, with one record for every CDR3 protein. In the table there are 540,000 or so distinct CDR3 sequences, 20% of which are singletons. Input material: PBMCs or a T cell subset sorted from them (not recorded which). The source of these receptors is an adult woman who had mild COVID-19 (a few samples of this study predate the infection). Cell type and time point are not known. The CDR3 runs from the conserved cysteine through the conserved F or W. A D gene is named only where the DNA matches it firmly. For some rows the clone size is stated as once, few or many, or as a class when expanded; others skip it.

d_gene: TRBD1; abundance: few; v_gene: TRBV6-2/TRBV6-3; j_gene: TRBJ2-1; CDR3aa: CASSYTGTGINEQFF; CDR3nt: TGTGCCAGCAGTTACACAGGGACAGGGATCAATGAGCAGTTCTTC
d_gene: TRBD2; abundance: .; v_gene: TRBV5-1; j_gene: TRBJ2-1; CDR3aa: CASSLAAGPQYNEQFF; CDR3nt: TGCGCCAGCAGTCTTGCAGCGGGACCCCAATACAATGAGCAGTTCTTC
d_gene: TRBD2; abundance: .; v_gene: TRBV5-4; j_gene: TRBJ2-1; CDR3aa: CASSLVSLAGGVNEQFF; CDR3nt: TGTGCCAGCAGCTTGGTGAGTCTAGCGGGAGGCGTCAATGAGCAGTTCTTC
d_gene: TRBD2; abundance: .; v_gene: TRBV20-1; j_gene: TRBJ2-1; CDR3aa: CSATSRGVGPSSYNEQFF; CDR3nt: TGCAGTGCTACCAGTCGGGGGGTGGGACCTAGCTCCTACAATGAGCAGTTCTTC
d_gene: TRBD1; abundance: .; v_gene: TRBV6-5; j_gene: TRBJ1-2; CDR3aa: CASSRTGGHYGYTF; CDR3nt: TGTGCCAGCAGCCGTACAGGGGGCCACTATGGCTACACCTTC
d_gene: .; abundance: few; v_gene: TRBV9; j_gene: TRBJ1-6; CDR3aa: CASSVSSTGTEYSPLHF; CDR3nt: TGTGCCAGCAGCGTATCTTCCACGGGCACGGAATATTCACCCCTCCACTTT
d_gene: .; abundance: few; v_gene: TRBV23-1; j_gene: TRBJ2-7; CDR3aa: CASGRLDSPYEQYF; CDR3nt: TGCGCCAGCGGACGTTTGGACAGTCCCTACGAGCAGTACTTC
d_gene: .; abundance: .; v_gene: TRBV24-1; j_gene: TRBJ1-5; CDR3aa: CATSDAGMTHSNQPQHF; CDR3nt: TGTGCCACCAGTGATGCCGGAATGACGCATAGCAATCAGCCCCAGCATTTT
d_gene: TRBD2; abundance: few; v_gene: TRBV7-8; j_gene: TRBJ2-3; CDR3aa: CASSAMSRGASDTQYF; CDR3nt: TGTGCCAGCAGCGCGATGTCGCGGGGGGCATCAGATACGCAGTATTTT
d_gene: TRBD2; abundance: few; v_gene: TRBV9; j_gene: TRBJ2-3; CDR3aa: CASSDSRGVDTQYF; CDR3nt: TGTGCCAGCAGCGACTCACGGGGGGTCGATACGCAGTATTTT
d_gene: TRBD1; abundance: few; v_gene: TRBV5-1; j_gene: TRBJ2-2; CDR3aa: CASSRDSTTGELFF; CDR3nt: TGCGCCAGCAGCAGGGACAGCACAACCGGGGAGCTGTTTTTT
d_gene: .; abundance: .; v_gene: TRBV4-1; j_gene: TRBJ1-1; CDR3aa: CASSPTPSTEAFF; CDR3nt: TGCGCCAGCAGCCCCACACCGTCCACTGAAGCTTTCTTT
d_gene: TRBD2; abundance: .; v_gene: TRBV20-1; j_gene: TRBJ2-1; CDR3aa: CSARDFGLGYQNEQFF; CDR3nt: TGCAGTGCTAGAGACTTCGGACTAGGGTATCAAAATGAGCAGTTCTTC
d_gene: .; abundance: .; v_gene: TRBV12-3/TRBV12-4; j_gene: TRBJ1-5; CDR3aa: CASSLWTDNQPQHF; CDR3nt: TGTGCCAGCAGTTTATGGACAGACAATCAGCCCCAGCATTTT
d_gene: TRBD1; abundance: .; v_gene: TRBV6-5; j_gene: TRBJ1-1; CDR3aa: CASSSGTGVAYTEAFF; CDR3nt: TGTGCCAGCAGCTCCGGGACAGGGGTCGCGTACACTGAAGCTTTCTTT
d_gene: .; abundance: once; v_gene: TRBV20-1; j_gene: TRBJ1-2; CDR3aa: CSATIDSPSYGYTF; CDR3nt: TGCAGTGCTACAATTGACAGCCCTTCCTATGGCTACACCTTC
d_gene: TRBD2; abundance: .; v_gene: TRBV20-1; j_gene: TRBJ2-7; CDR3aa: CSVIAGGPVYEQYF; CDR3nt: TGCAGTGTAATAGCGGGAGGGCCGGTGTACGAGCAGTACTTC
d_gene: .; abundance: few; v_gene: TRBV7-6; j_gene: TRBJ2-3; CDR3aa: CASSLVVTDTQYF; CDR3nt: TGTGCCAGCAGCTTAGTGGTAACAGATACGCAGTATTTT
d_gene: .; abundance: .; v_gene: TRBV27; j_gene: TRBJ2-4; CDR3aa: CASSPQPTVNIQYF; CDR3nt: TGTGCCAGCAGTCCCCAACCGACAGTAAACATTCAGTACTTC
d_gene: .; abundance: many; v_gene: TRBV6-2/TRBV6-3; j_gene: TRBJ2-7; CDR3aa: CASSAWLDSSYEQYF; CDR3nt: TGTGCCAGCAGTGCCTGGTTAGACTCCTCCTACGAGCAGTACTTC
d_gene: .; abundance: few; v_gene: TRBV11-2; j_gene: TRBJ1-2; CDR3aa: CASSLGGMNYGYTF; CDR3nt: TGTGCCAGCAGCTTAGGGGGTATGAACTATGGCTACACCTTC
d_gene: TRBD2; abundance: few; v_gene: TRBV7-2; j_gene: TRBJ2-1; CDR3aa: CASSLALSSGKIF; CDR3nt: TGTGCCAGCAGCTTAGCGCTGTCTAGCGGGAAGATCTTC
d_gene: .; abundance: .; v_gene: TRBV20-1; j_gene: TRBJ1-6; CDR3aa: CSASDQEGWGIPLHF; CDR3nt: TGCAGTGCCTCCGATCAGGAAGGCTGGGGGATACCCCTCCACTTT
d_gene: TRBD1; abundance: .; v_gene: TRBV12-3/TRBV12-4; j_gene: TRBJ1-1; CDR3aa: CASSRTWDRVSSPEAFF; CDR3nt: TGTGCCAGCAGCCGCACATGGGACAGGGTTTCTTCTCCTGAAGCTTTCTTT
d_gene: TRBD2; abundance: .; v_gene: TRBV20-1; j_gene: TRBJ2-7; CDR3aa: CSASGLGRVGTYEQYF; CDR3nt: TGCAGTGCTAGCGGCCTAGGGAGGGTCGGGACCTACGAGCAGTACTTC
d_gene: .; abundance: few; v_gene: TRBV19; j_gene: TRBJ2-1; CDR3aa: CASSISGAAYNEQFF; CDR3nt: TGTGCCAGTAGTATCTCGGGGGCGGCCTACAATGAGCAGTTCTTC
d_gene: .; abundance: .; v_gene: TRBV27; j_gene: TRBJ1-2; CDR3aa: CASSSSSNYGYTF; CDR3nt: TGTGCCAGCAGTTCTTCATCCAACTATGGCTACACCTTC
d_gene: .; abundance: .; v_gene: TRBV24-1; j_gene: TRBJ2-1; CDR3aa: CATSDSGGNEQFF; CDR3nt: TGTGCCACCAGTGATTCCGGGGGCAATGAGCAGTTCTTC
d_gene: .; abundance: once; v_gene: TRBV5-4; j_gene: TRBJ1-1; CDR3aa: CASRRPGGNTEAFF; CDR3nt: TGTGCCAGCAGACGACCGGGCGGGAACACTGAAGCTTTCTTT
d_gene: .; abundance: few; v_gene: TRBV7-3; j_gene: TRBJ2-1; CDR3aa: CASSLIRGGRYNEQFF; CDR3nt: TGTGCCAGCAGCTTAATTCGCGGGGGCCGATACAATGAGCAGTTCTTC
d_gene: TRBD1; abundance: .; v_gene: TRBV5-1; j_gene: TRBJ2-4; CDR3aa: CASSTGQGLGIQYF; CDR3nt: TGCGCCAGCAGCACGGGACAGGGATTGGGCATTCAGTACTTC
d_gene: .; abundance: .; v_gene: TRBV29-1; j_gene: TRBJ2-7; CDR3aa: CSVEDPGDYEQYF; CDR3nt: TGCAGCGTTGAAGATCCGGGGGACTACGAGCAGTACTTC
d_gene: .; abundance: .; v_gene: TRBV6-5; j_gene: TRBJ2-7; CDR3aa: CASRRTASSYEQYF; CDR3nt: TGTGCCAGCAGAAGGACGGCGAGCTCCTACGAGCAGTACTTC
d_gene: .; abundance: .; v_gene: TRBV15; j_gene: TRBJ2-2; CDR3aa: CATSRDYGRSTGELFF; CDR3nt: TGTGCCACCAGCAGAGACTACGGGAGAAGCACCGGGGAGCTGTTTTTT
d_gene: TRBD1; abundance: few; v_gene: TRBV2; j_gene: TRBJ1-2; CDR3aa: CASREDRVGGYTF; CDR3nt: TGTGCCAGCAGGGAAGACAGGGTGGGTGGCTACACCTTC
d_gene: TRBD2; abundance: .; v_gene: TRBV29-1; j_gene: TRBJ2-4; CDR3aa: CSVEDSWEGGVDIQYF; CDR3nt: TGCAGCGTTGAAGATAGTTGGGAGGGAGGGGTAGACATTCAGTACTTC
d_gene: TRBD2; abundance: few; v_gene: TRBV4-2; j_gene: TRBJ2-5; CDR3aa: CASSQDPAGGPVETQYF; CDR3nt: TGTGCCAGCAGCCAAGACCCGGCGGGAGGGCCAGTGGAGACCCAGTACTTC
d_gene: .; abundance: .; v_gene: TRBV10-3; j_gene: TRBJ2-1; CDR3aa: CAISELGHSFF; CDR3nt: TGTGCCATCAGTGAGCTGGGACATTCCTTCTTC
d_gene: .; abundance: many; v_gene: TRBV2; j_gene: TRBJ1-2; CDR3aa: CASSEAGGSNYGYTF; CDR3nt: TGTGCCAGCAGTGAAGCTGGCGGCTCTAACTATGGCTACACCTTC
d_gene: TRBD2; abundance: few; v_gene: TRBV4-2; j_gene: TRBJ2-5; CDR3aa: CASSQGIGGSQETQYF; CDR3nt: TGTGCCAGCAGCCAGGGAATTGGCGGGAGCCAGGAGACCCAGTACTTC
d_gene: .; abundance: .; v_gene: TRBV12-3/TRBV12-4; j_gene: TRBJ1-5; CDR3aa: CASSLWGRGEPQHF; CDR3nt: TGTGCCAGCAGTTTATGGGGGAGAGGGGAGCCCCAGCATTTT
d_gene: .; abundance: many; v_gene: TRBV29-1; j_gene: TRBJ2-6; CDR3aa: CSVVGIVSGANVLTF; CDR3nt: TGCAGCGTTGTGGGGATCGTCTCTGGGGCCAACGTCCTGACTTTC
d_gene: TRBD2; abundance: .; v_gene: TRBV6-6; j_gene: TRBJ2-7; CDR3aa: CASRGDGRWDFSEQYF; CDR3nt: TGTGCCAGTCGGGGGGACGGCCGATGGGATTTCTCCGAGCAGTACTTC
d_gene: .; abundance: .; v_gene: TRBV6-2/TRBV6-3; j_gene: TRBJ2-5; CDR3aa: CASSPVDRMGETQYF; CDR3nt: TGTGCCAGCAGTCCCGTCGACAGAATGGGTGAGACCCAGTACTTC
d_gene: TRBD2; abundance: few; v_gene: TRBV14; j_gene: TRBJ2-1; CDR3aa: CASSQGSGGAYNEQFF; CDR3nt: TGTGCCAGCAGCCAAGGGTCGGGAGGCGCGTACAATGAGCAGTTCTTC
d_gene: .; abundance: few; v_gene: TRBV29-1; j_gene: TRBJ2-4; CDR3aa: CSSGDLAKNIQYF; CDR3nt: TGCAGCTCGGGGGATTTAGCCAAAAACATTCAGTACTTC
d_gene: .; abundance: .; v_gene: TRBV24-1; j_gene: TRBJ2-2; CDR3aa: CATSDPGRRPGELFF; CDR3nt: TGTGCCACCAGTGACCCCGGACGTCGCCCCGGGGAGCTGTTTTTT
d_gene: .; abundance: few; v_gene: TRBV9; j_gene: TRBJ2-3; CDR3aa: CASSVEMGVQTQYF; CDR3nt: TGTGCCAGCAGCGTAGAAATGGGGGTGCAGACGCAGTATTTT
d_gene: .; abundance: .; v_gene: TRBV14; j_gene: TRBJ2-1; CDR3aa: CASSQDQVGDPHNEQFF; CDR3nt: TGTGCCAGCAGCCAAGATCAGGTGGGGGACCCCCACAATGAGCAGTTCTTC
d_gene: .; abundance: .; v_gene: TRBV4-1; j_gene: TRBJ1-2; CDR3aa: CASSQGAALVGYGYTF; CDR3nt: TGCGCCAGCAGCCAGGGGGCGGCCCTGGTGGGCTATGGCTACACCTTC
d_gene: TRBD1; abundance: .; v_gene: TRBV7-6; j_gene: TRBJ1-6; CDR3aa: CASSLVGGDRANSPLHF; CDR3nt: TGTGCCAGCAGCTTAGTAGGGGGGGACAGGGCCAATTCACCCCTCCACTTT